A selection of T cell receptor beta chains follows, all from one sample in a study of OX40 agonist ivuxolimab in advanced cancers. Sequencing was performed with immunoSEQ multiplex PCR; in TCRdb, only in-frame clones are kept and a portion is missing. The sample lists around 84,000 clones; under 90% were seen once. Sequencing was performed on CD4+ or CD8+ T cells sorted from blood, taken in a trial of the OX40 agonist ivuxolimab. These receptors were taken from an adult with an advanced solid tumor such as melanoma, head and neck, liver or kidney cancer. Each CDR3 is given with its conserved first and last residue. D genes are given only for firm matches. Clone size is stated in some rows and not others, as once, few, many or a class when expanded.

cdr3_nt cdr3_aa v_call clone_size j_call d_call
TGTGCCAGCAGCTTAGAGTATCGGACAGGGCGGGAAAAACTGTTTTTT CASSLEYRTGREKLFF TRBV11-2 few TRBJ1-4 TRBD1
TGCGCCAGCAGCCAAGAGACACGTAGCACAGATACGCAGTATTTT CASSQETRSTDTQYF TRBV4-1 once TRBJ2-3 -
TGTGCCAGCAGCTTAGGGGACAGGGATCAAGAGACCCAGTACTTC CASSLGDRDQETQYF TRBV7-2 - TRBJ2-5 TRBD1
TGTGCCAGCAGCAAATCCAATATAGACAGGGGGCCTTTGACCCGCAGCTCCTACAATGAGCAGTTCTTC CASSKSNIDRGPLTRSSYNEQFF TRBV21-1 - TRBJ2-1 -
TGTGCCAGCAGCGACACGAGGACAGGGGGCGAGCAGTACTTC CASSDTRTGGEQYF TRBV7-8 - TRBJ2-7 TRBD1
TGTGCCAGCAGCGTCTCAGGGAAGGATTCACCCCTCCACTTT CASSVSGKDSPLHF TRBV9 - TRBJ1-6 -
TGTGCCAGCAGTGAAAGACTAGCGGGGGGTGAAGATACGCAGTATTTT CASSERLAGGEDTQYF TRBV6-1 - TRBJ2-3 TRBD2
TGTGCCAGCAGCCAGGACACCTTTCGTGAGCAGTTCTTC CASSQDTFREQFF TRBV11-2 - TRBJ2-1 -
TGTGCCAGTACCCCCAGCGAGATGAACACCGGGGAGCTGTTTTTT CASTPSEMNTGELFF TRBV19 once TRBJ2-2 -
TGCGCCAGCTCGCCCGGGACAGGCTCCTACAATGAGCAGTTCTTC CASSPGTGSYNEQFF TRBV5-1 - TRBJ2-1 TRBD1
TGTGCCAGCAGCTTAGCCGGACAGATGAAACTAGCCAAAAACATTCAGTACTTC CASSLAGQMKLAKNIQYF TRBV7-9 - TRBJ2-4 -
TGTGCCAGTAGTAACCCCTCAGACAGGGGACTCTATGGCTACACCTTC CASSNPSDRGLYGYTF TRBV19 - TRBJ1-2 TRBD1
TGTGCCAGCAGCTCAGGACTAGCGGGACTCAGTACGCAGTATTTT CASSSGLAGLSTQYF TRBV7-9 - TRBJ2-3 TRBD2
TGTGCCATCAGTGACAGGGTCACAGATACGCAGTATTTT CAISDRVTDTQYF TRBV10-3 - TRBJ2-3 -
TGTGCCAGCAGCTTAGCGCGGACAGGGATCGAGACCTACGAGCAGTACTTC CASSLARTGIETYEQYF TRBV7-2 - TRBJ2-7 TRBD1
TGCGCCAGCAGCCCGGGACAGATAACAGATACGCAGTATTTT CASSPGQITDTQYF TRBV4-1 few TRBJ2-3 TRBD1
TGTGCCAGCAGCCAGGGGGCGTATGGCTACACCTTC CASSQGAYGYTF TRBV6-5 once TRBJ1-2 TRBD1
TGTGCCAGCATCCTAGCGGGAGGGGCGACAGATACGCAGTATTTT CASILAGGATDTQYF TRBV5-4 - TRBJ2-3 TRBD2
TGTGCCATCAAGGGCCTAGGACAGGACCCTAAGGACGAGCAGTACTTC CAIKGLGQDPKDEQYF TRBV10-3 - TRBJ2-7 TRBD1
TGTGCCTGGGACAGGGTGATCGGCGACGAGCAGTACTTC CAWDRVIGDEQYF TRBV30 many TRBJ2-7 TRBD1
TGTGCCAGTAGTATTCGGCAGGTTGAAGCTTTCTTT CASSIRQVEAFF TRBV19 few TRBJ1-1 -
TGTGCCAGAAGCCTCTGGTTGGACTACGAGCAGTACTTC CARSLWLDYEQYF TRBV7-5 - TRBJ2-7 -
TGCGCCAGCAGCTTGGGGTCGGGTCCCACTGAAGCTTTCTTT CASSLGSGPTEAFF TRBV5-1 - TRBJ1-1 -
TGCGCCAGCAGCTGGGTAGCGGGCTACAATGAGCAGTTCTTC CASSWVAGYNEQFF TRBV5-1 - TRBJ2-1 TRBD2
TGTGCCAGCAGCCTTACAGGGCATTACTCCTACGAGCAGTACTTC CASSLTGHYSYEQYF TRBV9 - TRBJ2-7 -
TGCGCCAGCAGCTTAGGGGGCGTCGGCTATGGCTACACCTTC CASSLGGVGYGYTF TRBV5-1 once TRBJ1-2 TRBD1
TGTGCCAGCAGCGTAGGTCGGGGACGGAGCTCCTACAATGAGCAGTTCTTC CASSVGRGRSSYNEQFF TRBV9 - TRBJ2-1 -
TGTGCCTGGAGTAGGGACAGACTTCAGCCCCAGCATTTT CAWSRDRLQPQHF TRBV30 once TRBJ1-5 TRBD1
TGTGCCAGTAGGATTACAGGGGACACTGAAGCTTTCTTT CASRITGDTEAFF TRBV19 - TRBJ1-1 TRBD1
TGCGCCAGCAGTGCAGTAGGCCCCTACGAGCAGTACTTC CASSAVGPYEQYF TRBV5-1 - TRBJ2-7 -
TGTGCCAGCAGCTTAGGACTCTCCGGCGAGCAGTACTTC CASSLGLSGEQYF TRBV11-3 - TRBJ2-7 -
TGTGCCATCAGTCCAGAGAACACTGAAGCTTTCTTT CAISPENTEAFF TRBV10-3 - TRBJ1-1 -
TGCGCCAGCAGCCCCGGGACAGCTGACTACGAGCAGTACTTC CASSPGTADYEQYF TRBV5-1 few TRBJ2-7 TRBD1
TGTGCTAGTGGTTTGGAGACAGATACGCAGTATTTT CASGLETDTQYF TRBV12-5 - TRBJ2-3 -
TGTGCCAGCAGCTTTTTAGGGGCCCGCCGAGAGATTGGCTACACCTTC CASSFLGARREIGYTF TRBV5-4 few TRBJ1-2 -
TGTGCCAGCAGTGATTCACCGAACTCTGGAAACACCATATATTTT CASSDSPNSGNTIYF TRBV6-1 - TRBJ1-3 -
TGTGCCAGCAGCTTAGCGGGTGCGATTACCGAGACCCAGTACTTC CASSLAGAITETQYF TRBV7-2 - TRBJ2-5 -
TGTGCCAGCAAGCTGGGGAGGGAGTTCTTC CASKLGREFF TRBV6-5 - TRBJ2-1 TRBD2
TGTGCCAGCAGCCCTAACGGGCGGGATGGCTACACCTTC CASSPNGRDGYTF TRBV7-8 - TRBJ1-2 -
TGTGCCAGCAGCCATTCCGGGACAGGGAATGGCTACACCTTC CASSHSGTGNGYTF TRBV7-9 - TRBJ1-2 TRBD1
TGCAGCGTTAGGGGACAGGGAAGGACTGAAGCTTTCTTT CSVRGQGRTEAFF TRBV29-1 - TRBJ1-1 TRBD1
TGTGCCAGCAGTCCGGGACAGTTTAATGAAAAACTGTTTTTT CASSPGQFNEKLFF TRBV6-5 - TRBJ1-4 TRBD1
TGTGCCAGCAGCTTAGTTGCAGGTTTAGGCTCCTACGAGCAGTACTTC CASSLVAGLGSYEQYF TRBV7-6 - TRBJ2-7 -
TGTGCCAGCAGCAAACAGGGGAGGGAGACCCAGTACTTC CASSKQGRETQYF TRBV7-6 - TRBJ2-5 -
TGCAGCGTTGTTGGCAACGGCCCCCCCTACGAGCAGTACTTC CSVVGNGPPYEQYF TRBV29-1 - TRBJ2-7 -
TGTGCCAGCCCCCTAGGGGGCACAGATACGCAGTATTTT CASPLGGTDTQYF TRBV21-1 - TRBJ2-3 -
TGTGCCAGCAGCTACCGACAGGGCTGGGGCGAGCAGTACTTC CASSYRQGWGEQYF TRBV6-6 - TRBJ2-7 TRBD1
TGTGCCAGCTCACCACTTGAGGGGGCGTTTGAAAAACTGTTTTTT CASSPLEGAFEKLFF TRBV18 few TRBJ1-4 TRBD1
TGTGCCAGCAGCTTCGGGGCCGGTCAGCCCCAGCATTTT CASSFGAGQPQHF TRBV7-9 - TRBJ1-5 -
TGTGCCAGCTCACCTTCGGACAGAACATCCACAGATACGCAGTATTTT CASSPSDRTSTDTQYF TRBV18 - TRBJ2-3 -
TGTGCCAGCAGTCGGGGAGGGGGCACGGGCCAGCCCCAGCATTTT CASSRGGGTGQPQHF TRBV28 - TRBJ1-5 TRBD1
TGTGCCAGCAGGTCGGAGAGGAATCTGGATGGCTACACCTTC CASRSERNLDGYTF TRBV6-5 - TRBJ1-2 -
TGCGCCAGCAGCTTGATGGGAGAGACCCAGTACTTC CASSLMGETQYF TRBV5-1 - TRBJ2-5 -
TGTGCCAGCAGCCCCCAATGGGCAGATACGCAGTATTTT CASSPQWADTQYF TRBV7-2 - TRBJ2-3 -
TGTGCCTGGAATTCGCAGGGGGCTGTGGTGTTTCGGTATGGCTACACCTTC CAWNSQGAVVFRYGYTF TRBV30 - TRBJ1-2 TRBD1
TGTGCCAGCTCCCCGGACAGGGTAGGAGCTTTCTTT CASSPDRVGAFF TRBV18 few TRBJ1-1 TRBD1
TGTGCCAGCAGCGTGAACAGGGGGCGGGAGACCCAGTACTTC CASSVNRGRETQYF TRBV5-8 - TRBJ2-5 TRBD1
TGTGCCAGCAGCGTAAAGGCCACACAACTCAATCAGCCCCAGCATTTT CASSVKATQLNQPQHF TRBV9 - TRBJ1-5 -
TGTGCCAGCAGCTTGGACACTAATAACTATGGCTACACCTTC CASSLDTNNYGYTF TRBV6-6 - TRBJ1-2 -